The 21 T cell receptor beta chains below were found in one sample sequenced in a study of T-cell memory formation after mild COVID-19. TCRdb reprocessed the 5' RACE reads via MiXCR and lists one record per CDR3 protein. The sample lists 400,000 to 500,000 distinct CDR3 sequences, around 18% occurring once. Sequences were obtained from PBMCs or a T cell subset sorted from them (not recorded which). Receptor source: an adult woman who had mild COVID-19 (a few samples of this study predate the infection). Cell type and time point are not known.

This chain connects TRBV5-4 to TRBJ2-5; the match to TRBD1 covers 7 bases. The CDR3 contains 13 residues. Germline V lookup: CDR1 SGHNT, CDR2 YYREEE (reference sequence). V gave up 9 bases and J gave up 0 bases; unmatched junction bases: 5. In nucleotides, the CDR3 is TGTGCCACCCTTGGACAGGACCAAGAGACCCAGTACTTC. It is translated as CATLGQDQETQYF.

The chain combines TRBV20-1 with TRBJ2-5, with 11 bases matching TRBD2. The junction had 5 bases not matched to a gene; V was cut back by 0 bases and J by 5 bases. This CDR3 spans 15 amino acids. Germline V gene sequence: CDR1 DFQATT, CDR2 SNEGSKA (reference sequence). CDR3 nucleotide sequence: TGCAGTGCTAGAGATTCACTAGCGGGAGTGGAGACCCAGTACTTC. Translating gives CSARDSLAGVETQYF.

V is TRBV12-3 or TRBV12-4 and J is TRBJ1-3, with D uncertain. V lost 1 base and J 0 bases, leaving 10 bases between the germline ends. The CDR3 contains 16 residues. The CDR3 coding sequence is TGTGCCAGCAGTTTAGGCCAGGCGAGCTCTGGAAACACCATATATTTT. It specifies CASSLGQASSGNTIYF.

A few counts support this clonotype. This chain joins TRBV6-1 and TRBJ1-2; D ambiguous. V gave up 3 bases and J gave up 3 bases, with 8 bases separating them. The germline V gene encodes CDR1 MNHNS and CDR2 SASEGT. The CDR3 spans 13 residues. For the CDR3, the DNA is TGTGCCAGCAGTGAGAACGGGGACTATGGCTACACCTTC. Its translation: CASSENGDYGYTF.

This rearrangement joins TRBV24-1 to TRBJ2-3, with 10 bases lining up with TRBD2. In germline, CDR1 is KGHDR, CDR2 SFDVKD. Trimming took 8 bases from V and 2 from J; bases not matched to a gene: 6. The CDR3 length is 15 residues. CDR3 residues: CATTSTSGPTDTQYF. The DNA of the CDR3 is TGTGCCACCACTTCGACTAGCGGGCCCACAGATACGCAGTATTTT.

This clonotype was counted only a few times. In DNA form, the CDR3 reads TGTGCCAGTAGTATGGTCTGGCCGGGAGGCACTGAAGCTTTCTTT. Its protein product is CASSMVWPGGTEAFF. J is TRBJ1-1 and V is TRBV19; no clear D gene. Per the germline V gene, CDR1 is LNHDA and CDR2 is SQIVND (reference sequence). Trimming stripped 3 bases from V and 4 bases from J, with 15 bases between. This CDR3 is 15 amino acids long.

The CDR3 coding sequence is TGTGCCAGCTCACAAGCGGGGCAAGAGACCCAGTACTTC. Residues: CASSQAGQETQYF. V is TRBV18 and J is TRBJ2-5; the match to TRBD2 covers 7 bases. V was pared by 4 bases and J by 2 bases, with 1 base of the junction left unmatched. The CDR3 spans 13 residues. CDR1 KGHSH and CDR2 LQKENI come from the germline V gene.

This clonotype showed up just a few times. The chain's CDR3 is CASSPFDPAPFYEQYF. The DNA of the CDR3 is TGTGCCAGCAGTCCCTTCGACCCAGCACCTTTCTACGAGCAGTACTTC. This chain joins TRBV6-5 and TRBJ2-7; D remains ambiguous. The germline V gene has CDR1 MNHEY and CDR2 SVGAGI. V dropped 5 bases and J dropped 3 bases, with 20 bases sitting between them. This CDR3 is built from 16 residues.

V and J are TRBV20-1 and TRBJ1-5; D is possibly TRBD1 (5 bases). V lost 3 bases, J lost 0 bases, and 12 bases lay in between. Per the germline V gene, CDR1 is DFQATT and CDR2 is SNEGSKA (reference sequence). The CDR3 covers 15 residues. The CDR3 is CSARETGTSNQPQHF. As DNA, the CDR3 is TGCAGTGCTAGGGAAACAGGTACTAGCAATCAGCCCCAGCATTTT.

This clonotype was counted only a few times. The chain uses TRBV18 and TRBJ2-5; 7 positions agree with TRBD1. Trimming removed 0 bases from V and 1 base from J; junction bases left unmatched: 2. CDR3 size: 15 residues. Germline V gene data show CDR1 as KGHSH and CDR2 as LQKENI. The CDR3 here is CASSPPQGRQETQYF. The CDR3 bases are TGTGCCAGCTCACCACCACAGGGGCGCCAAGAGACCCAGTACTTC.

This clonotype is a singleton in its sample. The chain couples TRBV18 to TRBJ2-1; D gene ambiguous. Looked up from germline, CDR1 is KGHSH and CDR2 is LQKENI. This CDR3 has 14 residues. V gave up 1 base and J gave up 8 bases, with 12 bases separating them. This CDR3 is CASSPLTTADEQFF. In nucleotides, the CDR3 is TGTGCCAGCTCACCACTAACCACGGCGGATGAGCAGTTCTTC.

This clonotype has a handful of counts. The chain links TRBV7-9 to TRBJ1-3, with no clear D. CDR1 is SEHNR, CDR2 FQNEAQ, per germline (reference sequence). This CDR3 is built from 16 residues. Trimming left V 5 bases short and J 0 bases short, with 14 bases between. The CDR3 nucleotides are TGTGCCAGCAGCCTCCGGCCAGGCCGCTCTGGAAACACCATATATTTT. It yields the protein CASSLRPGRSGNTIYF. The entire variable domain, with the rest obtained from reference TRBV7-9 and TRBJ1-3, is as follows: DTGVSQNPRHKITKRGQNVTFRCDPISEHNRLYWYRQTLGQGPEFLTYFQNEAQLEKSRLLSDRFSAERPKGSFSTLEIQRTEQGDSAMYLCASSLRPGRSGNTIYFGEGSWLTVV.

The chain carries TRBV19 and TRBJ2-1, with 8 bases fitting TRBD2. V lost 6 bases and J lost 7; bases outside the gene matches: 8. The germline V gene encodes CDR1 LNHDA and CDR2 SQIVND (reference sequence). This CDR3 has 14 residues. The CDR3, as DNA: TGTGCCAGTAGACAAGCGGGAGTTTGGAATGAGCAGTTCTTC. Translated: CASRQAGVWNEQFF. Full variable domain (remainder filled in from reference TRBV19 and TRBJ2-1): DGGITQSPKYLFRKEGQNVTLSCEQNLNHDAMYWYRQDPGQGLRLIYYSQIVNDFQKGDIAEGYSVSREKKESFPLTVTSAQKNPTAFYLCASRQAGVWNEQFFGPGTRLTVL.

For the CDR3, the DNA is TGTGCCAGCAGCTTAGATTCCCTAGCGGGAGGGTGGACAGATACGCAGTATTTT. Protein sequence: CASSLDSLAGGWTDTQYF. This chain connects TRBV11-2 to TRBJ2-3; 12 positions match TRBD2. The ends lost 0 bases at V and 3 bases at J; junction bases unmatched: 7. This CDR3 spans 18 amino acids. CDR1 and CDR2 (germline): SGHAT, FQNNGV.

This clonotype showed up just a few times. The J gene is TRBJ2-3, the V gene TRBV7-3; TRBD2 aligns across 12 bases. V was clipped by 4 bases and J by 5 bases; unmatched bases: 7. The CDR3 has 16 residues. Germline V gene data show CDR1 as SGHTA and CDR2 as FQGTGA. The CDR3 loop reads CASSSGTSGWGDTQYF. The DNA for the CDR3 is TGTGCCAGCAGCTCAGGGACTAGCGGGTGGGGAGATACGCAGTATTTT.

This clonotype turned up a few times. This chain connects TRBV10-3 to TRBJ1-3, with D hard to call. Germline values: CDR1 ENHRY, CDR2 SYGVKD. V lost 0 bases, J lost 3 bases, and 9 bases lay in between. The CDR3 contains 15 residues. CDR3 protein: CAISESWGRGNTIYF. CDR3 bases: TGTGCCATCAGTGAGTCATGGGGTCGTGGAAACACCATATATTTT.

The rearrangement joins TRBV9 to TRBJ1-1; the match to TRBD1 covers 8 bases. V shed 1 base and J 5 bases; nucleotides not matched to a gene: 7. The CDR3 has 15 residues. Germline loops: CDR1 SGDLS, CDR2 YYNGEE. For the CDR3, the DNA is TGTGCCAGCAGCGTATCTCAGGGGGCGAGTACTGAAGCTTTCTTT. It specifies CASSVSQGASTEAFF.

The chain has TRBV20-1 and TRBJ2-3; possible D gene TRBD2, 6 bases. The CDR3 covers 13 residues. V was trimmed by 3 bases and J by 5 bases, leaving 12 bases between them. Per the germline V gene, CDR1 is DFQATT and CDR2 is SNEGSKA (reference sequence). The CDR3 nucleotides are TGCAGTGCTAGGGTACGGGGGAGAGATACGCAGTATTTT. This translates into CSARVRGRDTQYF.

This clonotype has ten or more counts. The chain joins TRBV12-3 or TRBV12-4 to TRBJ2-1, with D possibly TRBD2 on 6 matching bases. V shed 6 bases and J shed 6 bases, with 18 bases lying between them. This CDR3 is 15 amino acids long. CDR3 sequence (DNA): TGTGCCAGCAGCACGACTAGGGGCCGATTCAATGAGCAGTTCTTC. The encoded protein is CASSTTRGRFNEQFF.

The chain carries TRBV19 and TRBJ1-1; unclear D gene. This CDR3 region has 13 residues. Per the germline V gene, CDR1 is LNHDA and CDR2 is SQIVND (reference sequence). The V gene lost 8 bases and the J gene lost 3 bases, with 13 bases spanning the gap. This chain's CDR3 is CASVLRADTEAFF. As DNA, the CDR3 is TGTGCCAGTGTACTTCGGGCGGACACTGAAGCTTTCTTT.

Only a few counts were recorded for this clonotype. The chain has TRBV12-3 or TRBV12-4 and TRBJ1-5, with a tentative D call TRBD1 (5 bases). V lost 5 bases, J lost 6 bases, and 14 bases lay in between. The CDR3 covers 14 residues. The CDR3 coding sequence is TGTGCCAGCAGTCCTCGCCGGGGGGGTCAGCCCCAGCATTTT. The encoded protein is CASSPRRGGQPQHF.